This T cell receptor (beta chain) is from a study of blood T cell repertoires in COVID-19. Study details: Samples representing acute and convalescent COVID-19 were sourced from the United States, Italy and Spain. PBMCs, B-cell-depleted T cells, or T cells were the source of the cDNA or gDNA that made up the material.

Original processing methods: By means of reference gene primer amplification, nucleated cell counts were estimated. The repertoire was sequenced with immunoSEQ multiplex PCR; TCRdb's copy has only in-frame clones and lacks some. V and J calls and clone size are given by that table; D and trimming were obtained from the DNA. Among fewer than 200,000 clones listed, more than 75% were seen once. The V end was cut by 4 bases, the J end by 6 bases, with 13 bases between. The germline gives CDR1 LGHNA, CDR2 YNFKEQ. This CDR3 is 14 amino acids long. This clone was counted once. What was sequenced was peripheral blood. The receptor comes from a woman between 65 and 79 years old with acute or convalescent COVID-19. This sequence joins TRBV4-2 and TRBJ1-5; tentatively, D is TRBD1 (5 bases). The CDR3 DNA is TGTGCCAGCAGCCTAACAGGCAGAGGTCAGCCCCAGCATTTT. Encoded protein: CASSLTGRGQPQHF.